The 24 T cell receptor beta chains listed next were all sequenced from one sample in a study of blood T cell repertoires in COVID-19. Clones were read by immunoSEQ multiplex PCR, and TCRdb kept only the in-frame ones, dropping some. This table holds 200,000 to 300,000 clones, 75% to 90% found once. Sequenced input: peripheral blood. Source of these receptors: a woman aged 40 to 49 who had recovered from COVID-19.

This chain uses TRBV7-9 with TRBJ2-3; D may be TRBD2 (6 bases). The V gene's germline CDR1 is SEHNR and CDR2 FQNEAQ (reference sequence). The CDR3 runs 15 residues. V lost 1 base, J lost 1 base, and 9 bases lay in between. CDR3 nucleotides: TGTGCCAGCAGCTTAGGGCCGGGGGGCACAGATACGCAGTATTTT. This gives the protein CASSLGPGGTDTQYF. The entire variable domain, with the rest obtained from reference TRBV7-9 and TRBJ2-3, is as follows: DTGVSQNPRHKITKRGQNVTFRCDPISEHNRLYWYRQTLGQGPEFLTYFQNEAQLEKSRLLSDRFSAERPKGSFSTLEIQRTEQGDSAMYLCASSLGPGGTDTQYFGPGTRLTVL.

The chain couples TRBV10-3 to TRBJ1-2; D not resolved. The germline V and J ends were trimmed by 3 bases and 7 bases, with 6 bases remaining between them. Per germline, CDR1 ENHRY and CDR2 SYGVKD. This CDR3 is built from 11 residues. The CDR3 bases are TGTGCCATCAGTGACAGAGGTGGCTACACCTTC. Residues: CAISDRGGYTF.

The V call is TRBV19, the J call TRBJ2-5; 9 bases map to TRBD2. The CDR3 has 14 amino acids. Germline loops: CDR1 LNHDA, CDR2 SQIVND (reference sequence). The J segment lost 3 bases and the V segment lost 6 bases, leaving 5 bases of the junction unmatched. CDR3 nucleotides: TGTGCCAGTAGCGTGACTAGCGGCAAAGAGACCCAGTACTTC. Translation: CASSVTSGKETQYF.

This chain uses TRBV5-1 with TRBJ1-6, with D possibly being TRBD1 (6 bases). In germline, CDR1 is SGHRS, CDR2 YFSETQ. The ends were cut back, 4 bases at V and 7 bases at J, with 15 bases in the middle. The CDR3 loop spans 15 amino acids. The CDR3 region has the DNA TGCGCCAGCAGCACACAGGGTAGTCGGAATTCACCCCTCCACTTT. It is translated as CASSTQGSRNSPLHF. Looking up the rest from reference TRBV5-1 and TRBJ1-6 gives the full variable domain: KAGVTQTPRYLIKTRGQQVTLSCSPISGHRSVSWYQQTPGQGLQFLFEYFSETQRNKGNFPGRFSGRQFSNSRSEMNVSTLELGDSALYLCASSTQGSRNSPLHFGNGTRLTVT.

The genes are TRBV6-5 and TRBJ2-7, with D tentatively TRBD1 (6 bases). Per the germline V gene, CDR1 is MNHEY and CDR2 is SVGAGI. V was trimmed by 7 bases and J by 5 bases, leaving 18 bases between them. The CDR3 contains 14 residues. CDR3 sequence (DNA): TGTGCCAGCACCTTGGGGGCCGACCCCAACGAGCAGTACTTC. This translates into CASTLGADPNEQYF.

The chain links TRBV30 to TRBJ1-6; 9 bases are a match to TRBD1. The ends lost 2 bases at V and 4 bases at J; junction bases unmatched: 9. The CDR3 spans 17 residues. Germline V gene sequence: CDR1 GTSNPN, CDR2 SVGIG (reference sequence). The CDR3 DNA follows: TGTGCCTGGAGTCTTACAGGGGGCCTACTTTATAATTCACCCCTCCACTTT. Encoded protein: CAWSLTGGLLYNSPLHF. The variable domain in full, completed from reference TRBV30 and TRBJ1-6, reads SQTIHQWPATLVQPVGSPLSLECTVEGTSNPNLYWYRQAAGRGLQLLFYSVGIGQISSEVPQNLSASRPQDRQFILSSKKLLLSDSGFYLCAWSLTGGLLYNSPLHFGNGTRLTVT.

This sequence joins TRBV12-5 and TRBJ2-5, with 7 nucleotides matching TRBD2. This CDR3 comprises 14 residues. The V gene end was trimmed by 6 bases and the J gene end by 3 bases; junction bases not matched to a gene: 7. Germline CDR1 is LGHNT and CDR2 is FRNRAP. CDR3 protein: CASGRMGGEETQYF. The CDR3, as DNA: TGTGCTAGTGGCCGGATGGGGGGGGAAGAGACCCAGTACTTC.

The J gene is TRBJ1-2, the V gene TRBV6-1; D not certain. In germline, CDR1 is MNHNS, CDR2 SASEGT. This CDR3 comprises 13 residues. V dropped 3 bases and J dropped 3 bases, with 8 bases sitting between them. The CDR3 region has the DNA TGTGCCAGCAGTGAGACCCAGGACTATGGCTACACCTTC. It encodes CASSETQDYGYTF.

The genes are TRBV27 and TRBJ1-3; D remains unclear. V was clipped by 0 bases and J by 2 bases, with 14 bases between them. Germline CDR1 reads MNHEY; CDR2 reads SMNVEV (reference sequence). This CDR3 contains 17 residues. CDR3 sequence (DNA): TGTGCCAGCAGTTTATCGAAGCTCCCCGCTCCTGGAAACACCATATATTTT. Translation: CASSLSKLPAPGNTIYF.

The chain carries TRBV18 and TRBJ1-5; possibly TRBD1 for D (6 bases). The V end lost 4 bases, the J end lost 4 bases, and 11 bases lay between the germline ends. The CDR3 contains 14 residues. In germline, CDR1 is KGHSH, CDR2 LQKENI. As DNA, the CDR3 is TGTGCCAGCTCACTAGACCAGGGGAATCAGCCCCAGCATTTT. Translation gives CASSLDQGNQPQHF.

The chain is built from TRBV18 and TRBJ1-3, with TRBD1 identical over 8 bases. This CDR3 spans 16 amino acids. Germline V gene sequence: CDR1 KGHSH, CDR2 LQKENI. V shed 2 bases and J 2 bases; nucleotides not matched to a gene: 5. CDR3 loop: CASSPTGTGAGNTIYF. Here the CDR3 DNA reads TGTGCCAGCTCACCAACAGGGACAGGCGCTGGAAACACCATATATTTT.

V gene TRBV30 combines with J gene TRBJ1-6, with 8 bases identical to TRBD1. The CDR3 is 14 amino acids. Unmatched junction bases numbered 8, after V lost 3 bases and J lost 10 bases. Germline V gives CDR1 GTSNPN, CDR2 SVGIG (reference sequence). This chain's CDR3 is CAWRDTGGGSPLHF. CDR3 DNA: TGTGCCTGGAGGGACACAGGGGGAGGATCACCCCTCCACTTT.

The chain links TRBV29-1 to TRBJ1-5; D possibly corresponds to TRBD1 (6 bases). V was cut by 5 bases and J by 0 bases, with 14 bases left in between. The CDR3 consists of 15 residues. CDR1 and CDR2 (germline): SQVTM, ANQGSEA. The CDR3 bases are TGCAGCGTTCTCATGAGGGGGAATAGCAATCAGCCCCAGCATTTT. Protein sequence: CSVLMRGNSNQPQHF.

The CDR3 DNA reads as TGTGCCAGCAGCCAAGTTTGGCTCCCCTACGAGCAGTACTTC. Translating gives CASSQVWLPYEQYF. V usage is TRBV3-1 (or the pseudogene TRBV3-2) and J usage is TRBJ2-7, with no clear D. CDR3 length: 14 amino acids. The V end was cut by 1 base, the J end by 2 bases, with 9 bases between. From germline, CDR1 is LGHDT and CDR2 YNNKEL (reference sequence).

This chain uses TRBV27 with TRBJ1-5; maybe TRBD1 (5 bases). V shed 3 bases and J shed 9 bases, with 15 bases lying between them. Germline V gene data show CDR1 as MNHEY and CDR2 as SMNVEV (reference sequence). The CDR3 contains 14 residues. The CDR3, as DNA: TGTGCCAGCAGTTTGCGGCAGGGCTCCTCGCCCCAGCATTTT. Protein sequence: CASSLRQGSSPQHF.

The V gene is TRBV5-4, the J gene TRBJ2-4, with TRBD2 as a possible D gene (6 bases). V was cut by 0 bases and J by 1 base, with 11 bases left in between. This CDR3 has 16 residues. Germline assignment: CDR1 SGHNT and CDR2 YYREEE (reference sequence). The chain's CDR3 is CASSLEAGGAKNIQYF. For the CDR3, the DNA is TGTGCCAGCAGCTTGGAGGCAGGAGGGGCCAAAAACATTCAGTACTTC.

The DNA of the CDR3 is TGTGCCAGCAGTGGACAGGCCCGGGCTGAAGCTTTCTTT. Amino acids: CASSGQARAEAFF. The chain is built from TRBV13 and TRBJ1-1; 7 bases fit TRBD1. The CDR3 extends over 13 amino acids. V gave up 6 bases and J gave up 6 bases; unmatched junction bases: 7. The germline V gene has CDR1 PRHDT and CDR2 FYEKMQ (reference sequence). Filled out from reference TRBV13 and TRBJ1-1, the complete variable domain reads AAGVIQSPRHLIKEKRETATLKCYPIPRHDTVYWYQQGPGQDPQFLISFYEKMQSDKGSIPDRFSAQQFSDYHSELNMSSLELGDSALYFCASSGQARAEAFFGQGTRLTVV.

This chain connects TRBV6-1 to TRBJ2-6; D uncertain. Germline V gene data show CDR1 as MNHNS and CDR2 as SASEGT. The V gene lost 0 bases and the J gene lost 0 bases, with 3 bases spanning the gap. This CDR3 spans 15 amino acids. The DNA of the CDR3 is TGTGCCAGCAGTGAAGCCAGCTCTGGGGCCAACGTCCTGACTTTC. Amino acid sequence: CASSEASSGANVLTF.

The chain links TRBV6-5 to TRBJ2-3; 8 positions agree with TRBD1. From germline, CDR1 is MNHEY and CDR2 SVGAGI. With 10 bases clipped from V and 4 bases from J, the junction kept 4 bases outside the gene matches. This CDR3 is built from 12 residues. This CDR3 is CATPTGADTQYF. In DNA, the CDR3 is TGTGCCACTCCGACAGGGGCAGATACGCAGTATTTT.

The V call is TRBV6-5, the J call TRBJ1-2, with TRBD1 identical over 10 bases. The CDR3 runs to 15 residues. Looked up from germline, CDR1 is MNHEY and CDR2 is SVGAGI. V lost 6 bases, J lost 4 bases, and 8 bases stayed unmatched. The CDR3 DNA sequence: TGTGCCAGCAGAGAGGGGGGACAGGGGACCTATGGCTACACCTTC. Amino acid sequence: CASREGGQGTYGYTF.

This clone was detected only once. The chain recombines TRBV15 with TRBJ2-1, with D tentatively TRBD2 (6 bases). The CDR3 has 15 amino acids. The germline CDR1 and CDR2 sequences are LNHNV and YYDKDF (reference sequence). Trimming shortened V by 3 bases and J by 9 bases, and 18 bases separated the two germline ends. The CDR3, as DNA: TGTGCCACCAGCAGTTCCCAAGGACTATCACGTGAGCAGTTCTTC. It codes for CATSSSQGLSREQFF.

The chain recombines TRBV4-1 with TRBJ1-3; 10 nucleotides agree with TRBD1. V gave up 1 base and J gave up 9 bases; unmatched junction bases: 12. The V gene's germline CDR1 is MGHRA and CDR2 YSYEKL. The length of the CDR3 is 17 residues. The CDR3 loop reads CASSQARDRGIISTIYF. In nucleotides, the CDR3 is TGCGCCAGCAGCCAAGCCCGGGACAGGGGCATAATCAGCACCATATATTTT.

The chain combines TRBV19 with TRBJ1-3; D unresolved. Trimming cost V 5 bases and J 4 bases, with 9 bases left between them. Germline assignment: CDR1 LNHDA and CDR2 SQIVND (reference sequence). The CDR3 contains 13 residues. CDR3 bases: TGTGCCAGTAGTCTCCCACTGGGAAACACCATATATTTT. It encodes CASSLPLGNTIYF.

The chain couples TRBV6-5 to TRBJ1-1; 9 bases are shared with TRBD1. Germline-derived CDR1 and CDR2 are MNHEY and SVGAGI. After removal of 7 bases from V and 5 bases from J, the junction contained 8 bases not matched to a gene. CDR3 size: 14 residues. DNA for the CDR3: TGTGCCAGCACCCGGACAGGGGAGAGGACTGAAGCTTTCTTT. This encodes CASTRTGERTEAFF.